The source of this T cell receptor (beta chain) is a study of cytomegalovirus exposure and HLA in healthy donors. Amplification used 60 Vbeta primers and 13 Jbeta primers. Only in-frame clones appear in the TCRdb table, and some are missing; sequencing was by immunoSEQ multiplex PCR. The repertoire holds around 130,000 clones, with about 81% as singletons. Notes on this clone: The antigen remains unidentified.

The study's findings and limits: Several of the most significant clusters appeared, in a later analysis, to be linked to common viral pathogens.

This TCR was sampled from a woman in her thirties or forties in good health and CMV-seropositive. Source material: PBMCs.

The CDR3 nucleotides read TGTGCCCCGCACCGAGAGGCTAGCGGGGGGTGGCCCAAAAACATTCAGTACTTC. Translated: CAPHREASGGWPKNIQYF. This chain joins TRBV6-4 and TRBJ2-4, with 11 positions matching TRBD2. The CDR3 contains 18 residues. V shed 11 bases and J 2 bases; nucleotides not matched to a gene: 17. Germline V lookup: CDR1 MRHNA, CDR2 SNTAGT.